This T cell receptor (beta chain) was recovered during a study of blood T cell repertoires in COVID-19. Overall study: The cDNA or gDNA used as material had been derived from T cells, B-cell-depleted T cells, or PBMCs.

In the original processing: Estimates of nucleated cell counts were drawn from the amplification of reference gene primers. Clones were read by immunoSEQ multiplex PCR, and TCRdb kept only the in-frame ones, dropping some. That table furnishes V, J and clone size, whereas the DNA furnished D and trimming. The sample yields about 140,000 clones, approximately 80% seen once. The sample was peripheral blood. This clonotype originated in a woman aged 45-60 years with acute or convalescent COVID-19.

Here the CDR3 DNA reads TGTGCCAGCAGCCAAGTAGGTAGTGGGCGTTCACCCCTCCACTTT. It specifies CASSQVGSGRSPLHF. The chain carries TRBV14 and TRBJ1-6; D remains unclear. In germline, CDR1 is SGHDN, CDR2 FVKESK. The CDR3 consists of 15 residues. V lost 1 base and J lost 9, with 13 bases in between.